One TCR beta chain is described in this entry. Its antigen is unknown. This table comes from immunoSEQ multiplex PCR, and its TCRdb copy is limited to in-frame clones, with some not included. The sample has about 6,300 clones; 70% to 80% are singletons. The sample is drawn from a study of somatic mutations in cytotoxic T cells in rheumatoid arthritis. Looking at the study overall: Immediately following diagnosis and ahead of any treatment, patient blood (approximately 33 ml EDTA) was drawn. Including V beta1+ cells that were sequenced for TCRB, some T-cell populations stained with V beta antibodies were flow-sorted at nearly 100% purity. General study results and limits: Exceedance of 20% of CD8+ cells by the largest CD8+ clone occurred in about an eighth of the roughly 65 patients. Healthy controls showed no age-related rise in CD8+ clonality, whereas rheumatoid arthritis patients did.

V gave up 5 bases and J gave up 1 base, with 12 bases separating them. CDR3 size: 15 residues. Germline V lookup: CDR1 MNHEY, CDR2 SMNVEV (reference sequence). The receptor's source is a woman in her seventies with rheumatoid arthritis. The sample consisted of CD8+ T cells sorted from blood, taken at a follow-up visit. V is TRBV27 and J is TRBJ1-5; possibly TRBD1 for D (5 bases). The CDR3 region is CASSQTQGSNQPQHF. The CDR3 DNA reads TGTGCCAGCAGTCAGACCCAGGGAAGCAATCAGCCCCAGCATTTT.